This T cell receptor (beta chain) was sequenced during a study of T cell changes during pregnancy in multiple sclerosis. This clone appeared a single time. Libraries were prepared by immunoSEQ multiplex PCR; TCRdb keeps only in-frame clonotypes and omits some of them. The sample holds over 45,000 clones; about 90% are singletons and the top ten take 0.15% to 0.25%. In germline, CDR1 is MNHNS, CDR2 SASEGT. Deletions cut 5 bases from V and 5 bases from J, with 15 bases between. The CDR3 is made up of 14 amino acids. The sequences come from CD4+ T cells from peripheral blood mononuclear cells, collected in the second trimester of pregnancy. This TCR derives from a female donor with multiple sclerosis, enrolled in a pregnancy study. The rearrangement uses TRBV6-1 and TRBJ1-1; possibly TRBD1 for D (6 bases). CDR3 coding DNA: TGTGCCAGCAGTTTAGGGGGGGGGAATACTGAAGCTTTCTTT. It is translated as CASSLGGGNTEAFF.